Following are 18 T cell receptor beta chains from one sample sequenced in a study of blood T cells in healthy people across ages. Alongside a J-beta primer mix, a sample-barcoded 5' primer served in a second PCR lasting roughly 6 to 12 cycles. MiXCR was run by TCRdb on the 5' RACE reads, yielding one entry per CDR3 protein. The sample carries roughly 650,000 distinct CDR3 sequences, about 32% recorded once. Sequenced input: blood. The receptors come from a woman at least 80 years old in good health.

To note about this clonotype: Possible read error: a much larger clone is one base away. The genes are TRBV2 and TRBJ2-1; D gene uncertain. Germline CDR1 SNHLY, CDR2 FYNNEI. The CDR3 is 14 amino acids. Here the CDR3 reads CASREVSGSNEQFF. CDR3 nucleotides: TGTGCCAGCAGGGAAGTGTCTGGAAGCAATGAGCAGTTCTTC.

The table lists this clonotype with many counts. This chain connects TRBV5-1 to TRBJ2-2, with D unclear. Germline-derived CDR1 and CDR2 are SGHRS and YFSETQ. Deletions cut 3 bases from V and 4 bases from J, with 4 bases between. This CDR3 is built from 12 residues. Here the CDR3 reads CASSWSTGELFF. Written as DNA, the CDR3 is TGCGCCAGCAGCTGGTCCACCGGGGAGCTGTTTTTT.

Remarks on this clonotype: Just one base apart from a much larger clone, this may be a read error. The chain joins TRBV29-1 to TRBJ2-5; 9 nucleotides align to TRBD1. CDR3 length equals 14 residues. Germline lookup yields CDR1 SQVTM and CDR2 ANQGSEA. In nucleotides, the CDR3 is TGCATCGTTTTCTACAGGGGGCGCAGAGAGACCCAGTACTTC. As protein: CIVFYRGRRETQYF.

This clonotype was found many times. The genes are TRBV7-6 and TRBJ2-1, with D maybe TRBD2 (5 bases). V was pared by 3 bases and J by 0 bases, with 18 bases between. Germline loops: CDR1 SGHVS, CDR2 FNYEAQ. The CDR3 has 18 residues. The CDR3 bases are TGTGCCAGCAGCTTCGCGACGGCTAGGACTCTCTCCTACAATGAGCAGTTCTTC. This translates into CASSFATARTLSYNEQFF.

This clonotype was counted many times. The chain recombines TRBV3-1 with TRBJ2-1, with 9 bases aligning to TRBD2. The ends lost 5 bases at V and 9 bases at J; junction bases unmatched: 14. Germline V lookup: CDR1 LGHDT, CDR2 YNNKEL (reference sequence). CDR3 length: 16 residues. The chain's CDR3 is CASSRGGGGARVEQFF. The CDR3 DNA follows: TGTGCCAGCAGCAGAGGGGGCGGGGGGGCTCGGGTTGAGCAGTTCTTC.

The rearrangement joins TRBV27 to TRBJ2-3, with D unclear. CDR1 and CDR2 (germline): MNHEY, SMNVEV (reference sequence). Trimming removed 1 base from V and 2 bases from J, with 10 bases in between. The CDR3 extends over 15 amino acids. The CDR3 coding sequence is TGTGCCAGCAGTTTATATGGTCAGAACACAGATACGCAGTATTTT. This sequence encodes CASSLYGQNTDTQYF.

Comments on this clonotype: A much larger clonotype is one base distant, so this may be a read error. The V call is TRBV2, the J call TRBJ2-5; 8 nucleotides agree with TRBD2. TRBJ2-1 matches the DNA end more closely, so the J call is doubtful. Per the germline V gene, CDR1 is SNHLY and CDR2 is FYNNEI. This CDR3 has 14 amino acids. The CDR3 nucleotides read TGTGCCAGCTGCTACAGCGGGGGTGAAGAGACCCAGTTCTTC. It yields the protein CASCYSGGEETQFF.

A few counts support this clonotype. The rearrangement joins TRBV27 to TRBJ2-1; 10 bases align to TRBD2. The trim removed 8 bases at V and 10 bases at J, leaving 11 bases unmatched. This CDR3 contains 14 residues. Germline loops: CDR1 MNHEY, CDR2 SMNVEV (reference sequence). The CDR3 DNA is TGTGCCAGCCAGGGGCTAGCGGGAGCATACGAGCAGTTCTTC. Protein product: CASQGLAGAYEQFF.

V usage is TRBV4-3 and J usage is TRBJ1-2; D gene uncertain. The CDR3 has 15 residues. Germline-derived CDR1 and CDR2 are LGHNA and YSLEER. V was cut by 1 base and J by 3 bases, with 12 bases left in between. As DNA, the CDR3 is TGCGCCAGCAGCCAAGTGCCTTGGGGAGACTATGGCTACACCTTC. It codes for CASSQVPWGDYGYTF.

This clonotype was counted a few times. The chain couples TRBV7-9 to TRBJ1-6; D ambiguous. The length of the CDR3 is 14 residues. The V gene lost 4 bases and the J gene lost 10 bases, with 14 bases spanning the gap. The germline CDR1 and CDR2 sequences are SEHNR and FQNEAQ (reference sequence). The CDR3: CASSSSGGGSPLHF. In DNA, the CDR3 is TGTGCCAGCAGCTCTTCTGGTGGCGGGTCACCCCTCCACTTT. Based on the CDR3 plus reference TRBV7-9 and TRBJ1-6, the full variable domain is DTGVSQNPRHKITKRGQNVTFRCDPISEHNRLYWYRQTLGQGPEFLTYFQNEAQLEKSRLLSDRFSAERPKGSFSTLEIQRTEQGDSAMYLCASSSSGGGSPLHFGNGTRLTVT.

This chain connects TRBV7-2 to TRBJ2-7; 7 nucleotides agree with TRBD1. Germline trimming cut 5 bases from V and 4 bases from J; bases unmatched to any gene: 14. Looked up from germline, CDR1 is SGHTA and CDR2 is FQGNSA. The CDR3 contains 16 residues. CDR3 amino acids: CASSPHTGTEFYEQYF. CDR3 coding DNA: TGTGCCAGCAGCCCCCACACCGGGACAGAATTTTACGAGCAGTACTTC.

The chain links TRBV28 to TRBJ2-5; 8 bases match TRBD1. The V and J ends lost 3 bases and 2 bases, in that order; junction bases with no gene match: 5. The germline V gene has CDR1 MDHEN and CDR2 SYDVKM. The CDR3 runs 15 residues. The CDR3 DNA reads as TGTGCCAGCAGTTTGGTGGACAGGGAGCAAGAGACCCAGTACTTC. Residues: CASSLVDREQETQYF.

This clonotype was found many times. V usage is TRBV7-2 and J usage is TRBJ2-1; 7 bases map to TRBD1. Germline CDR1 SGHTA, CDR2 FQGNSA. This CDR3 has 12 amino acids. V gave up 5 bases and J gave up 15 bases; unmatched junction bases: 10. The chain's CDR3 is CASSPEWDSVFF. CDR3 nucleotides: TGTGCCAGCAGCCCCGAGTGGGACAGCGTGTTCTTC.

This clonotype has just a few counts. V and J are TRBV7-3 and TRBJ2-3; TRBD2 matches 8 bases. This CDR3 has 18 amino acids. V lost 5 bases to trimming and J lost 3 bases; unmatched junction nucleotides: 16. Germline CDR1 SGHTA, CDR2 FQGTGA. The CDR3 DNA is TGTGCCAGCAGCCCAACGAGGCTAGCGGGCTTGGAGACAGATACGCAGTATTTT. This codes for CASSPTRLAGLETDTQYF.

The genes are TRBV20-1 and TRBJ2-4, with TRBD2 identical over 7 bases. With the DNA end fitting TRBJ2-7 better, the J assignment may be wrong. Germline-derived CDR1 and CDR2 are DFQATT and SNEGSKA (reference sequence). This CDR3 contains 13 residues. The CDR3 sequence: CSARASGTYEQYF. CDR3 nucleotides: TGCAGTGCTAGAGCTAGCGGCACCTACGAGCAGTACTTC.

This clonotype appeared many times. The chain has TRBV12-3 or TRBV12-4 and TRBJ1-5, with D possibly matching TRBD1 (5 bases). The CDR3 consists of 16 residues. Trimming removed 2 bases from V and 3 bases from J, with 14 bases in between. CDR3 sequence reads: CASSLTRQGANQPQHF. The CDR3 bases are TGTGCCAGCAGTTTAACGAGGCAGGGAGCCAATCAGCCCCAGCATTTT.

This clonotype has at least ten counts. The rearrangement joins TRBV7-2 to TRBJ1-2; the match to TRBD1 covers 9 bases. This CDR3 comprises 14 residues. V lost 5 bases, J lost 3 bases, and 4 bases stayed unmatched. Germline CDR1 and CDR2: SGHTA and FQGNSA. The CDR3 sequence is CASSRDRAHYGYTF. As DNA, the CDR3 is TGTGCCAGCAGCCGGGACAGGGCGCACTATGGCTACACCTTC.

This clonotype was detected a few times. A read error may be the cause here, since a much bigger clone is one base away. V is TRBV7-3 and J is TRBJ2-1, with D tentatively TRBD2 (5 bases). The closer fit of TRBJ2-7 to the DNA end suggests the J call may be wrong. This CDR3 contains 16 residues. Germline V CDR1 and CDR2: SGHTA, FQGTGA. CDR3 amino acids: CASSSSGLAFYNEQYF. In DNA, the CDR3 is TGTGCCAGCAGCTCGTCCGGGCTAGCCTTCTACAATGAGCAGTACTTC.